Below are 21 T cell receptor beta chains sequenced from a single sample in a study of T cell changes during pregnancy in multiple sclerosis. TCRdb's table, derived via immunoSEQ multiplex PCR, lists solely in-frame clones and lacks some. The data show about 75,000 clones, about 89% seen once. The sequenced sample was CD4+ T cells from peripheral blood mononuclear cells, obtained before pregnancy. The source of these receptors is a female donor with multiple sclerosis, enrolled in a pregnancy study.

The rearrangement uses TRBV4-1 and TRBJ2-1, with D perhaps TRBD2 (7 bases). CDR3 length equals 16 residues. Germline-derived CDR1 and CDR2 are MGHRA and YSYEKL. V was pared by 3 bases and J by 4 bases, with 16 bases between. The CDR3 bases are TGCGCCAGCAGCCACCCCAGGGGCGGGAGATACAATGAGCAGTTCTTC. Translated, it gives CASSHPRGGRYNEQFF.

The V call is TRBV9, the J call TRBJ1-2, with 8 bases matching TRBD1. In germline, CDR1 is SGDLS, CDR2 YYNGEE. This CDR3 is 19 amino acids long. The trim removed 2 bases at V and 7 bases at J, leaving 22 bases unmatched. The CDR3 here is CASSVPVRQGAYGEGGYTF. The CDR3 DNA sequence: TGTGCCAGCAGCGTCCCCGTGCGGCAGGGGGCGTATGGGGAAGGTGGCTACACCTTC.

CDR3 DNA sequence: TGTGCCAGCAGCCCGCGGACAGGTAGGCCCTACGAGCAGTACTTC. Its translation: CASSPRTGRPYEQYF. The V call is TRBV7-3, the J call TRBJ2-7; 7 bases fit TRBD1. This CDR3 region has 15 residues. Germline assignment: CDR1 SGHTA and CDR2 FQGTGA. The V segment lost 5 bases and the J segment 2 bases; nucleotides outside the gene matches: 9.

This chain joins TRBV15 and TRBJ2-7; 8 nucleotides match TRBD2. The germline V gene encodes CDR1 LNHNV and CDR2 YYDKDF (reference sequence). The CDR3 covers 15 residues. Unmatched junction bases numbered 5, after V lost 2 bases and J lost 2 bases. This chain's CDR3 is CATSRQSGGAYEQYF. The CDR3 bases are TGTGCCACCAGCAGACAAAGCGGGGGTGCCTACGAGCAGTACTTC.

V and J are TRBV7-2 and TRBJ2-6; TRBD1 matches at 8 bases. The germline V gene encodes CDR1 SGHTA and CDR2 FQGNSA. V gave up 4 bases and J gave up 0 bases; unmatched junction bases: 5. The CDR3 consists of 17 residues. CDR3 loop: CASSSRDRPSGANVLTF. The CDR3 region has the DNA TGTGCCAGCAGCTCCCGGGACAGGCCCTCTGGGGCCAACGTCCTGACTTTC.

J is TRBJ2-7 and V is TRBV5-6, with 15 bases that match TRBD2. The CDR3 contains 18 residues. Germline V lookup: CDR1 SGHDT, CDR2 YYEEEE. After removal of 4 bases from V and 2 bases from J, the junction contained 10 bases not matched to a gene. CDR3 in DNA: TGTGCCAGCAGCCCGGGACTAGCGGGGGGTTTTTTCCCCTACGAGCAGTACTTC. Its protein product is CASSPGLAGGFFPYEQYF.

The gene calls are TRBV2 and TRBJ2-7; TRBD1 might be the D (6 bases). CDR1 SNHLY and CDR2 FYNNEI come from the germline V gene. CDR3 size: 13 residues. The V gene lost 8 bases and the J gene lost 3 bases, with 14 bases spanning the gap. The CDR3 DNA reads as TGTGCCAGCCTCGAGACAGGAGTCTACGAGCAGTACTTC. Translating gives CASLETGVYEQYF.

The chain combines TRBV10-3 with TRBJ2-3; D gene unclear. Between the trimmed V and J ends, which lost 4 bases and 4 bases, there was a span of 12 bases. The CDR3 covers 14 residues. Germline V gives CDR1 ENHRY, CDR2 SYGVKD. CDR3 coding DNA: TGTGCCATCAGTGGTTTAGCCCTCGCAGATACGCAGTATTTT. It yields the protein CAISGLALADTQYF.

A single count supports this clone. The V and J genes are TRBV28 and TRBJ2-1, with 14 bases that match TRBD2. The CDR3 consists of 14 residues. The trim removed 9 bases at V and 7 bases at J, leaving 5 bases unmatched. Germline V gene lookup returns CDR1 MDHEN and CDR2 SYDVKM. The CDR3 bases are TGTGCCAGTAGGGGACTAGCGGGAGCAAATGAGCAGTTCTTC. It specifies CASRGLAGANEQFF.

The rearrangement uses TRBV7-6 and TRBJ2-7; a possible D gene is TRBD2 (6 bases). The CDR3 runs 14 residues. The germline gives CDR1 SGHVS, CDR2 FNYEAQ. Between the trimmed V and J ends, which lost 5 bases and 2 bases, there was a span of 13 bases. The CDR3 DNA reads TGTGCCAGCAGCGGATGGGACTCAACCTACGAGCAGTACTTC. The encoded protein is CASSGWDSTYEQYF.

The chain has TRBV29-1 and TRBJ1-1; D remains ambiguous. Germline V lookup: CDR1 SQVTM, CDR2 ANQGSEA. With 2 bases removed from V and 3 bases from J, the gap between germline ends came to 13 bases. The CDR3 totals 14 residues. CDR3 coding DNA: TGCAGCGTTGAACCCGGGGTAATCGACACTGAAGCTTTCTTT. Translation: CSVEPGVIDTEAFF.

V and J are TRBV12-5 and TRBJ2-1; 7 bases align to TRBD2. Germline-derived CDR1 and CDR2 are LGHNT and FRNRAP. V gave up 4 bases and J gave up 7 bases; unmatched junction bases: 22. CDR3 length: 19 residues. This CDR3 reads CASGSGSPSGALMGNEQFF. CDR3 bases: TGTGCTAGTGGTTCTGGTAGCCCTAGCGGAGCCCTGATGGGGAATGAGCAGTTCTTC.

This chain uses TRBV6-1 with TRBJ2-7; 7 nucleotides line up with TRBD2. CDR3 size: 15 residues. With 5 bases clipped from V and 2 bases from J, the junction kept 9 bases outside the gene matches. In germline, CDR1 is MNHNS, CDR2 SASEGT. The CDR3 DNA reads as TGTGCCAGCAGTACTACCGGGACTATTACCTACGAGCAGTACTTC. It specifies CASSTTGTITYEQYF.

The chain links TRBV19 to TRBJ1-5; 8 bases agree with TRBD1. The ends lost 3 bases at V and 7 bases at J; junction bases unmatched: 8. CDR3 length: 15 amino acids. Germline values: CDR1 LNHDA, CDR2 SQIVND (reference sequence). CDR3 sequence (DNA): TGTGCCAGTAGTATTTGGGCAGGGGGCGGCCAGCCCCAGCATTTT. This encodes CASSIWAGGGQPQHF.

The chain joins TRBV18 to TRBJ1-1; 7 bases line up with TRBD1. This CDR3 has 13 amino acids. Germline assignment: CDR1 KGHSH and CDR2 LQKENI. V trimming: 5 bases; J trimming: 5 bases; junction bases outside the gene matches: 5. This CDR3 is CASSSDRLTEAFF. CDR3 coding DNA: TGTGCCAGCTCATCGGACAGGCTAACTGAAGCTTTCTTT.

The chain combines TRBV7-3 with TRBJ2-1; D is possibly TRBD1 (8 bases). The CDR3 runs 14 residues. Trimming cost V 5 bases and J 7 bases, with 15 bases left between them. The V gene's germline CDR1 is SGHTA and CDR2 FQGTGA. Here the CDR3 DNA reads TGTGCCAGCAGCACACAGGGGGGGGGAAATGAGCAGTTCTTC. Amino acid sequence: CASSTQGGGNEQFF.

The CDR3 DNA is TGTGCCAGCAGCTTGTTCGATGAGCAGTTCTTC. Translated, it gives CASSLFDEQFF. V gene TRBV7-9 combines with J gene TRBJ2-1, with D unresolved. V shed 3 bases and J shed 8 bases, with 5 bases lying between them. Looked up from germline, CDR1 is SEHNR and CDR2 is FQNEAQ (reference sequence). This CDR3 is built from 11 residues.

The chain joins TRBV11-1 to TRBJ2-3, with 7 bases that match TRBD2. Germline-derived CDR1 and CDR2 are SGHAT and FQDESV (reference sequence). CDR3 length: 16 amino acids. V dropped 2 bases and J dropped 6; count of bases not matched to a gene: 11. The CDR3 here is CASSLSGTFDGDTQYF. CDR3 DNA sequence: TGTGCCAGCAGCTTAAGCGGGACTTTTGATGGGGATACGCAGTATTTT.

V and J are TRBV18 and TRBJ2-7; D unclear. Trimming shortened V by 1 base and J by 2 bases, and 9 bases separated the two germline ends. Germline CDR1 and CDR2: KGHSH and LQKENI. The CDR3 has 14 amino acids. CDR3 amino acids: CASSPLPVTYEQYF. In nucleotides, the CDR3 is TGTGCCAGCTCACCACTGCCGGTAACCTACGAGCAGTACTTC. The whole variable domain, remainder taken from reference TRBV18 and TRBJ2-7, is NAGVMQNPRHLVRRRGQEARLRCSPMKGHSHVYWYRQLPEEGLKFMVYLQKENIIDESGMPKERFSAEFPKEGPSILRIQQVVRGDSAAYFCASSPLPVTYEQYFGPGTRLTVT.

This chain uses TRBV7-9 with TRBJ1-5; weak D call: TRBD1 (6 bases). Germline assignment: CDR1 SEHNR and CDR2 FQNEAQ (reference sequence). The CDR3 length is 16 residues. Trimming took off 5 bases at V and 3 bases at J, with 17 bases between the two ends. CDR3 in DNA: TGTGCCAGCAGCCCCTTGACAGGCCCGAACAATCAGCCCCAGCATTTT. Translating it yields CASSPLTGPNNQPQHF.

This sequence joins TRBV27 and TRBJ2-2, with 8 bases that match TRBD2. The CDR3 spans 13 residues. CDR1 MNHEY and CDR2 SMNVEV come from the germline V gene (reference sequence). The J segment lost 6 bases and the V segment lost 10 bases, leaving 7 bases of the junction unmatched. CDR3 protein: CANIPLAAGELFF. CDR3 bases: TGTGCCAACATCCCACTAGCGGCCGGGGAGCTGTTTTTT.